The clone carrying this TCR beta chain appeared a few times. Its antigen remains unidentified. The entirety of the isolated RNA underwent reverse transcription, so expressed TCRB transcripts were sequenced. Only in-frame clones appear in the TCRdb table, and some are missing; sequencing was by immunoSEQ multiplex PCR. The data show a few hundred thousand clones, 11% seen once. Germline V lookup: CDR1 SQVTM, CDR2 ANQGSEA. With 1 base clipped from V and 2 bases from J, the junction kept 2 bases outside the gene matches. The CDR3 has 14 residues. This sample stems from a study of beta chain features in type 1 diabetes. Broader study findings: Naive, central memory and regulatory TCRB repertoires appeared more similar among patients than healthy donors.

The clonotype was recovered from a woman aged 25 to 45 in good health. The V and J genes are TRBV29-1 and TRBJ1-2; 9 positions match TRBD1. The sample taken for sequencing was naive CD4+ T cells from blood. CDR3 sequence (DNA): TGCAGCGTTGAAGGAGGGACAGGGAACTATGGCTACACCTTC. It yields the protein CSVEGGTGNYGYTF.